Presented here are 28 T cell receptor beta chains from one specimen sequenced in a study of CD8 T cells in ankylosing spondylitis. Study outcomes and limitations: What seemed typical of ankylosing spondylitis blood was a TCR beta motif built from roughly eight highly homologous variants.

In TCRdb, the 5' RACE reads were re-called with MiXCR into one record per CDR3 protein. The sample holds fewer than 250,000 distinct CDR3 sequences, 15% to 20% seen once. What these receptors recognize is not known. Sequencing input: blood, either unsorted or a sorted T cell fraction (not recorded which). All receptors derive from a male donor with ankylosing spondylitis.

The table lists this clonotype with a few counts. This sequence joins TRBV6-5 and TRBJ1-5; D may be TRBD1 (5 bases). Trimming took 2 bases from V and 1 from J, leaving 6 bases between them. CDR3 length: 14 residues. CDR1 is MNHEY, CDR2 SVGAGI, per germline. This chain's CDR3 is CASSYDRSNQPQHF. CDR3 coding DNA: TGTGCCAGCAGTTACGACAGAAGCAATCAGCCCCAGCATTTT.

This chain connects TRBV9 to TRBJ2-7; no definite D call. V shed 0 bases and J shed 3 bases, with 7 bases lying between them. CDR3 length: 13 amino acids. CDR1 SGDLS and CDR2 YYNGEE come from the germline V gene. The CDR3 region is CASSVDPFYEQYF. The CDR3 DNA follows: TGTGCCAGCAGCGTAGACCCTTTCTACGAGCAGTACTTC.

This clonotype showed up just a few times. The chain is built from TRBV11-1 and TRBJ2-1, with 9 bases aligning to TRBD1. Looked up from germline, CDR1 is SGHAT and CDR2 is FQDESV (reference sequence). The trim removed 5 bases at V and 3 bases at J, leaving 8 bases unmatched. CDR3 length equals 16 residues. The CDR3 bases are TGTGCCAGCAGCCTCCTGGGACAGGGATTCTACAATGAGCAGTTCTTC. This translates into CASSLLGQGFYNEQFF.

This clonotype was counted only a few times. The chain combines TRBV11-2 with TRBJ2-3; 11 bases agree with TRBD2. CDR3 length equals 17 residues. Germline loops: CDR1 SGHAT, CDR2 FQNNGV. V lost 5 bases to trimming and J lost 4 bases; unmatched junction nucleotides: 11. CDR3 bases: TGTGCCAGCAGCCCGACGTGGACTAGCGGGTTCGCAGATACGCAGTATTTT. Translation: CASSPTWTSGFADTQYF.

The chain is built from TRBV7-9 and TRBJ2-1; a possible D gene is TRBD1 (5 bases). V lost 5 bases and J lost 10, with 21 bases in between. The CDR3 extends over 15 amino acids. CDR1 and CDR2 from the germline V gene are SEHNR and FQNEAQ (reference sequence). CDR3: CASSPPSWRPGEQFF. In nucleotides, the CDR3 is TGTGCCAGCAGCCCCCCGAGTTGGCGGCCAGGGGAGCAGTTCTTC.

The chain recombines TRBV6-4 with TRBJ2-3, with a possible D match to TRBD1 (6 bases). Trimming took 6 bases from V and 6 from J, leaving 10 bases between them. This CDR3 is built from 12 residues. The germline V gene encodes CDR1 MRHNA and CDR2 SNTAGT. CDR3 in DNA: TGTGCCAGCAGCAATCAGGGGGATACGCAGTATTTT. Residues: CASSNQGDTQYF.

Only a few counts were recorded for this clonotype. The rearrangement links TRBV5-1 to TRBJ2-7, with D tentatively TRBD2 (5 bases). V was trimmed by 4 bases and J by 2 bases, leaving 16 bases between them. The CDR3 contains 15 residues. Germline V gene data show CDR1 as SGHRS and CDR2 as YFSETQ. The CDR3 loop is CASSRISATTYEQYF. The CDR3 DNA reads as TGCGCCAGCAGCCGGATTAGCGCTACCACCTACGAGCAGTACTTC.

This clonotype was counted at least ten times. The chain couples TRBV4-1 to TRBJ2-7; 7 nucleotides line up with TRBD1. The CDR3 contains 13 residues. Germline V CDR1 and CDR2: MGHRA, YSYEKL. The V and J ends lost 0 bases and 12 bases, in that order; junction bases with no gene match: 8. This CDR3 reads CASSQERQGALYF. As DNA, the CDR3 is TGCGCCAGCAGCCAAGAGAGACAGGGAGCGTTGTACTTC.

The V call is TRBV7-9, the J call TRBJ2-1; D is ambiguous. The CDR3 consists of 12 residues. V shed 2 bases and J shed 7 bases, with 6 bases lying between them. Per the germline V gene, CDR1 is SEHNR and CDR2 is FQNEAQ (reference sequence). The CDR3 DNA is TGTGCCAGCAGCTTAATAGTTAATGAGCAGTTCTTC. It encodes CASSLIVNEQFF.

The rearrangement uses TRBV6-1 and TRBJ1-2, with 7 bases identical to TRBD1. CDR1 is MNHNS and CDR2 is SASEGT in the germline V gene. CDR3 length equals 13 residues. After removal of 7 bases from V and 8 bases from J, the junction contained 10 bases not matched to a gene. CDR3 protein: CASTPGGAKGYTF. CDR3 coding DNA: TGTGCCAGCACCCCAGGGGGGGCGAAGGGCTACACCTTC.

This clonotype was counted a few times. The CDR3 loop reads CATRGGQGSPGELFF. The CDR3 DNA reads as TGTGCCACCAGGGGAGGACAGGGATCCCCCGGGGAGCTGTTTTTT. This chain uses TRBV15 with TRBJ2-2, with TRBD1 matching over 8 bases. Germline CDR1 reads LNHNV; CDR2 reads YYDKDF (reference sequence). V dropped 6 bases and J dropped 6; count of bases not matched to a gene: 9. The CDR3 covers 15 residues.

V usage is TRBV20-1 and J usage is TRBJ2-3; 12 bases align to TRBD2. With 0 bases clipped from V and 4 bases from J, the junction kept 5 bases outside the gene matches. This CDR3 is 16 amino acids long. Germline V CDR1 and CDR2: DFQATT, SNEGSKA (reference sequence). The CDR3 loop reads CSARDLSSGRADTQYF. The CDR3 coding sequence is TGCAGTGCTAGAGATCTGTCTAGCGGGAGGGCAGATACGCAGTATTTT.

This clonotype was recorded at least ten times. The V call is TRBV12-3 or TRBV12-4, the J call TRBJ2-2; 12 nucleotides match TRBD2. CDR3 length: 16 amino acids. After removal of 4 bases from V and 7 bases from J, the junction contained 7 bases not matched to a gene. As DNA, the CDR3 is TGTGCCAGCAGTTCCGGGACTAGCGGGTTTGGCGGGGAGCTGTTTTTT. It codes for CASSSGTSGFGGELFF.

This clonotype has just a few counts. This chain joins TRBV6-6 and TRBJ1-2; D gene ambiguous. The CDR3 spans 13 residues. V was clipped by 6 bases and J by 2 bases, with 10 bases between them. CDR1 and CDR2 (germline): MNHNY, SVGAGI (reference sequence). CDR3 protein: CASRDDGNYGYTF. The CDR3, as DNA: TGTGCCAGCAGAGATGACGGCAACTATGGCTACACCTTC.

This clonotype was counted between two and nine times. The chain carries TRBV25-1 and TRBJ2-1; D unresolved. The length of the CDR3 is 14 residues. V was trimmed by 4 bases and J by 6 bases, leaving 13 bases between them. Germline V gene data show CDR1 as MGHDK and CDR2 as SYGVNS. CDR3 sequence: CASSAPFGPNEQFF. CDR3 in DNA: TGTGCCAGCAGTGCCCCCTTCGGGCCCAATGAGCAGTTCTTC.

This clonotype was seen repeatedly, ten times or more. The chain recombines TRBV4-1 with TRBJ1-6; maybe TRBD1 (6 bases). CDR1 and CDR2 from the germline V gene are MGHRA and YSYEKL. Trimming cost V 1 base and J 7 bases, with 11 bases left between them. This CDR3 spans 15 amino acids. CDR3 in DNA: TGCGCCAGCAGCCAAGGGGACACGGTCAATTCACCCCTCCACTTT. This codes for CASSQGDTVNSPLHF.

This chain links TRBV7-9 with TRBJ2-7; TRBD2 matches at 8 bases. Germline V gene lookup returns CDR1 SEHNR and CDR2 FQNEAQ (reference sequence). Unmatched junction bases numbered 5, after V lost 5 bases and J lost 2 bases. The CDR3 loop spans 14 amino acids. In DNA form, the CDR3 reads TGTGCCAGCAGCCCTACGGGACTAGCCTACGAGCAGTACTTC. This translates into CASSPTGLAYEQYF. Full variable domain (rest looked up from reference TRBV7-9 and TRBJ2-7): DTGVSQNPRHKITKRGQNVTFRCDPISEHNRLYWYRQTLGQGPEFLTYFQNEAQLEKSRLLSDRFSAERPKGSFSTLEIQRTEQGDSAMYLCASSPTGLAYEQYFGPGTRLTVT.

This clonotype has a handful of counts. The chain couples TRBV7-8 to TRBJ2-1, with D perhaps given as TRBD1 or TRBD2 (6 bases each). CDR3 length equals 13 residues. Germline values: CDR1 SGHVS, CDR2 FQNEAQ. V was clipped by 0 bases and J by 9 bases, with 9 bases between them. This CDR3 reads CASSLAGGSEQFF. CDR3 sequence (DNA): TGTGCCAGCAGCTTAGCAGGGGGGAGTGAGCAGTTCTTC.

This clonotype was recorded at least ten times. This rearrangement joins TRBV24-1 to TRBJ2-1; 11 bases line up with TRBD2. The CDR3 runs to 17 residues. CDR1 KGHDR and CDR2 SFDVKD come from the germline V gene. V trimming: 3 bases; J trimming: 0 bases; junction bases outside the gene matches: 3. The CDR3 here is CATSDGLAGRSYNEQFF. In DNA form, the CDR3 reads TGTGCCACCAGTGATGGACTAGCGGGTCGCTCCTACAATGAGCAGTTCTTC.

Only one count was recorded for this clonotype. This chain connects TRBV27 to TRBJ2-5; 10 bases fit TRBD2. The CDR3 has 16 amino acids. Trimming cost V 8 bases and J 0 bases; bases outside gene matches: 9. CDR1 is MNHEY and CDR2 is SMNVEV in the germline V gene (reference sequence). The DNA of the CDR3 is TGTGCCAGCCGACCACGAGCGGGGGGGCACCAAGAGACCCAGTACTTC. Translated: CASRPRAGGHQETQYF.

V usage is TRBV20-1 and J usage is TRBJ2-5; D perhaps matches TRBD2 (5 bases). The length of the CDR3 is 13 residues. Trimming stripped 1 base from V and 2 bases from J, with 8 bases between. Looked up from germline, CDR1 is DFQATT and CDR2 is SNEGSKA (reference sequence). CDR3 region: CSARGWTQETQYF. The CDR3 DNA reads TGCAGTGCTAGAGGCTGGACTCAAGAGACCCAGTACTTC.

The chain links TRBV21-1 to TRBJ2-7; the table's D call of TRBD2 was not tested on the DNA. TRBV21-1 is a pseudogene locus. This CDR3 is 16 amino acids long. CDR3 sequence reads: CASRKGREREQYEQYF. DNA for the CDR3: TGTGCCAGCAGAAAAGGGCGGGAGCGGGAGCAGTACGAGCAGTACTTC.

Points on this clonotype: Relative to the germline gene, one junction end is altered; a read error may explain this. The V call is TRBV7-3, the J call TRBJ2-5, with 8 bases that match TRBD2. CDR1 SGHTA and CDR2 FQGTGA come from the germline V gene. The CDR3 spans 14 residues. The CDR3 DNA reads TGTGCCAGCAGCATTAGCGGGGCTGAAGAGACCCAGTCCTTC. This sequence encodes CASSISGAEETQSF.

This clonotype was observed a handful of times. CDR3 DNA: TGTGCCACCAGCGAAAGGGGGATAACCTACGAGCAGTACTTC. This translates into CATSERGITYEQYF. The chain employs TRBV15 and TRBJ2-7, with a tentative D call TRBD1 (6 bases). This CDR3 has 14 residues. CDR1 LNHNV and CDR2 YYDKDF come from the germline V gene (reference sequence). V was trimmed by 5 bases and J by 2 bases, leaving 13 bases between them.

The chain links TRBV9 to TRBJ2-5; D remains ambiguous. From germline, CDR1 is SGDLS and CDR2 YYNGEE. This CDR3 spans 13 amino acids. V was clipped by 3 bases and J by 2 bases, with 8 bases between them. The DNA for the CDR3 is TGTGCCAGCAGCGGACTTGTACAAGAGACCCAGTACTTC. Protein sequence: CASSGLVQETQYF.

This clonotype was seen more than once but under ten times. V gene TRBV7-9 combines with J gene TRBJ2-1, with 8 bases matching TRBD2. Germline assignment: CDR1 SEHNR and CDR2 FQNEAQ (reference sequence). Trimming removed 4 bases from V and 3 bases from J; junction bases left unmatched: 8. The CDR3 is made up of 16 amino acids. The CDR3 protein is CASSSLLAAFYNEQFF. The CDR3 DNA reads as TGTGCCAGCAGCTCCCTACTAGCGGCCTTCTACAATGAGCAGTTCTTC.

In this sample, this clonotype turned up once. The chain couples TRBV6-2 or TRBV6-3 to TRBJ1-5; possibly TRBD1 for D (5 bases). Germline V gene lookup returns CDR1 MNHEY and CDR2 SVGEGT. V was clipped by 7 bases and J by 0 bases, with 10 bases between them. The CDR3 consists of 14 residues. This CDR3 reads CASTDTASNQPQHF. The CDR3 DNA sequence: TGTGCCAGCACGGACACCGCTAGCAATCAGCCCCAGCATTTT.

This clonotype was found a few times. The genes are TRBV20-1 and TRBJ2-7; D is perhaps TRBD2 (6 bases). Germline CDR1 DFQATT, CDR2 SNEGSKA (reference sequence). Trimming took off 3 bases at V and 6 bases at J, with 18 bases between the two ends. CDR3 length: 14 residues. The CDR3 loop is CSAREGLPGGEQYF. CDR3 in DNA: TGCAGTGCTAGGGAGGGACTCCCCGGAGGCGAGCAGTACTTC.